A single sample gave rise to the 5 T cell receptor beta chains below, sequenced in a study of cytomegalovirus exposure and HLA in healthy donors. Generated by immunoSEQ multiplex PCR, the TCRdb table keeps only in-frame clones and is missing some. The table shows about 160,000 clones, with approximately 81% occurring only once. Input material: PBMCs. Receptors originate from a man younger than 40 in good health and CMV-seropositive.

The count of this clone is one. The chain uses TRBV11-3 and TRBJ2-2; 7 nucleotides line up with TRBD1. Germline V gives CDR1 SGHNT, CDR2 YENEEA. Germline trimming cut 5 bases from V and 8 bases from J; bases unmatched to any gene: 5. CDR3 length equals 13 residues. CDR3 residues: CASSEGAVGELFF. The CDR3 DNA sequence: TGTGCCAGCAGCGAGGGGGCGGTTGGGGAGCTGTTTTTT. Full variable domain (missing parts from reference TRBV11-3 and TRBJ2-2): EAGVVQSPRYKIIEKKQPVAFWCNPISGHNTLYWYLQNLGQGPELLIRYENEEAVDDSQLPKDRFSAERLKGVDSTLKIQPAELGDSAVYLCASSEGAVGELFFGEGSRLTVL.

The chain recombines TRBV2 with TRBJ2-1; 7 nucleotides match TRBD2. V trimming: 5 bases; J trimming: 16 bases; junction bases outside the gene matches: 11. This CDR3 contains 12 residues. Germline V gene data show CDR1 as SNHLY and CDR2 as FYNNEI. The CDR3, as DNA: TGTGCCAGCAGTACCGGGACTAATCGTTGCTTCTTC. It encodes CASSTGTNRCFF.

This clone has only a few counts. This sequence joins TRBV18 and TRBJ1-1, with no clear D. V lost 1 base and J 3 bases, leaving 9 bases between the germline ends. The length of the CDR3 is 14 residues. Per the germline V gene, CDR1 is KGHSH and CDR2 is LQKENI. In nucleotides, the CDR3 is TGTGCCAGCTCACCACTGCAGGTAGACACTGAAGCTTTCTTT. It codes for CASSPLQVDTEAFF. The complete variable domain, with remaining parts taken from reference TRBV18 and TRBJ1-1, reads NAGVMQNPRHLVRRRGQEARLRCSPMKGHSHVYWYRQLPEEGLKFMVYLQKENIIDESGMPKERFSAEFPKEGPSILRIQQVVRGDSAAYFCASSPLQVDTEAFFGQGTRLTVV.

This chain joins TRBV28 and TRBJ1-2; the D is unclear. Looked up from germline, CDR1 is MDHEN and CDR2 is SYDVKM. The CDR3 is made up of 13 amino acids. V gave up 6 bases and J gave up 2 bases, with 10 bases separating them. CDR3 sequence reads: CASRLRENYGYTF. The CDR3 DNA sequence: TGTGCCAGCAGGCTTCGGGAAAACTATGGCTACACCTTC.

The chain links TRBV18 to TRBJ1-1, with no clear D. CDR3 length: 13 residues. Germline V CDR1 and CDR2: KGHSH, LQKENI. Trimming took off 6 bases at V and 8 bases at J, with 16 bases between the two ends. The DNA for the CDR3 is TGTGCCAGCTCGCATGGCAGCGGTTCCGAAGCTTTCTTT. Its translation: CASSHGSGSEAFF.